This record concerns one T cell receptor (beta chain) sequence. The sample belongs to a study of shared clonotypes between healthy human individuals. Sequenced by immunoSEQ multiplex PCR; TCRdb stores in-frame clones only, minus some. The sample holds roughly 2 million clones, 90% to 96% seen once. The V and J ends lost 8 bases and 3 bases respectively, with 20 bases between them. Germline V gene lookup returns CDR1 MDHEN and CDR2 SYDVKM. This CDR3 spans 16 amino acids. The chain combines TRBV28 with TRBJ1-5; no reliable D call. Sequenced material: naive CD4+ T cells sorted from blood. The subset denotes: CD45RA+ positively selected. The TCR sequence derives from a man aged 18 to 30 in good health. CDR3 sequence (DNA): TGTGCCAGCGGGCAGAGACAAATCGCTTCCAATCAGCCCCAGCATTTT. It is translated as CASGQRQIASNQPQHF.